This T cell receptor beta chain was retrieved from a study of cytomegalovirus exposure and HLA in healthy donors. Germline trimming cut 6 bases from V and 1 base from J; bases unmatched to any gene: 6. The CDR3 has 16 amino acids. CDR1 and CDR2 from the germline V gene are MDHEN and SYDVKM. It was with 60 Vbeta and 13 Jbeta primers that the PCR ran. The method was immunoSEQ multiplex PCR; TCRdb's version includes in-frame clones alone and lacks a portion of them. The sample gives 200,000 or so clones, about four fifths of which show up once; 2.9% is in the top ten. J is TRBJ2-2 and V is TRBV28; 9 bases agree with TRBD1. Input material: PBMCs. The TCR comes from a man aged 25 to 45 in good health and CMV-seronegative. The CDR3 coding sequence is TGTGCCAGCAGACCCGGGGGACAGGGGAACACCGGGGAGCTGTTTTTT. Protein product: CASRPGGQGNTGELFF.